This section outlines one TCR beta chain sequence together with its context. Sorting captured naive CD8 T cells as CD8+CD4-CCR7+CD45RA+. This entry belongs to a study of molecular identifiers for immune sequencing clone quantification. The CDR3 is made up of 13 amino acids. CDR1 MGHDK and CDR2 SYGVNS come from the germline V gene. V gave up 6 bases and J gave up 5 bases, with 14 bases separating them. One entry per CDR3 protein results from TCRdb running MiXCR on the PCR reads. Altogether over 550,000 distinct CDR3 sequences are present, around 25% being singletons, with the ten largest covering approximately 0.75%.

The chain recombines TRBV25-1 with TRBJ2-7; no clear D. Sequencing was done on a sample of naive CD8+ T cells from blood, with Jurkat cell RNA spiked in. Subset reported: FACS-sorted CD8+CD4-CCR7+CD45RA+ naive T cells. This TCR was sampled from a human donor in good health. Some libraries in this study had Jurkat cell RNA spiked in. The CDR3 nucleotides read TGTGCCAGCAGGGATAGCTCGGTCCACGAGCAGTACTTC. Translated, it gives CASRDSSVHEQYF.